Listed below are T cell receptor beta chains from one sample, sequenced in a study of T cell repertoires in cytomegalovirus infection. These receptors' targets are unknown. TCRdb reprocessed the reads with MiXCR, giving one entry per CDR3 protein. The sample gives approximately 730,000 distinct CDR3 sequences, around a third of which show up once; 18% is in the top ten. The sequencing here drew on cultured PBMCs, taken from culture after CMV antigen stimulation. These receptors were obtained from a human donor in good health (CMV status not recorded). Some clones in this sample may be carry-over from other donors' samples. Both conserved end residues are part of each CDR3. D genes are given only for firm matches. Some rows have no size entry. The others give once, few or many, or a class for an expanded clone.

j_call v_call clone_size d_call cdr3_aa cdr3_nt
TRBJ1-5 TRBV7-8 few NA CASSLNSGFNQPQHF TGTGCCAGCAGCTTAAATTCAGGGTTCAATCAGCCCCAGCATTTT
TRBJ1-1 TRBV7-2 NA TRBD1 CASSPWTGVAFF TGTGCCAGCAGCCCCTGGACAGGGGTAGCTTTCTTT
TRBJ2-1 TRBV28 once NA CASSLRSHNEQFF TGTGCCAGCAGTTTAAGGTCTCACAATGAGCAGTTCTTC
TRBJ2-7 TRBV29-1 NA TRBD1 CSVQHGTGHQPYEQYF TGCAGCGTTCAGCATGGGACAGGGCACCAACCATACGAGCAGTACTTC
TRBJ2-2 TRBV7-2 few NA CASSFYDGELFF TGTGCCAGCAGCTTCTACGACGGGGAGCTGTTTTTT
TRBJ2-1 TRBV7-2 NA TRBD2 CASSLINGGYNEQFF TGTGCCAGCAGCTTAATCAACGGGGGGTACAATGAGCAGTTCTTC
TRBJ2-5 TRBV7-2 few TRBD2 CASSLGGGWEETQYF TGTGCCAGCAGCTTAGGCGGGGGTTGGGAAGAGACCCAGTACTTC
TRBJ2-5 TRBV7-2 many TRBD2 CASSPGTSGYQETQYF TGTGCCAGCAGCCCGGGGACTAGCGGCTACCAAGAGACCCAGTACTTC
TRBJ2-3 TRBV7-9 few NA CASSLQELGADTQYF TGTGCCAGCAGCTTACAGGAGTTAGGGGCAGATACGCAGTATTTT
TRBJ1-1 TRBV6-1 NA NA CASSSSGPDAFF TGTGCCAGCAGTTCATCGGGGCCCGATGCTTTCTTT
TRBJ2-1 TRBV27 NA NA CASSPSAVSASYNEQFF TGTGCCAGCAGCCCGAGCGCGGTGAGCGCCTCCTACAATGAGCAGTTCTTC
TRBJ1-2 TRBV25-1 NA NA CASSESELSYGYTF TGTGCCAGCAGTGAAAGCGAACTCAGCTATGGCTACACCTTC